These 23 T cell receptor beta chains were sequenced from one sample in a study of CD8+CD57+ T cells in acquired aplastic anemia. Genomic DNA was employed as the template in profiling TCR beta VDJ and CDR3. Using its own MiXCR run on the reads, TCRdb lists one record per CDR3 protein. The sample has 200,000 to 300,000 distinct CDR3 sequences, approximately 86% seen once. Sequencing involved patients with CD8+CD57+ cell expansion previously shown by flow cytometry. Sequenced material: sorted CD4+, CD8+, or CD8+CD57+ T cells (not recorded which) from PBMCs. These receptors came from a human donor with aplastic anemia.

This sequence joins TRBV5-4 and TRBJ2-1, with 8 bases that match TRBD2. Germline CDR1 and CDR2: SGHNT and YYREEE (reference sequence). The CDR3 sequence is 16 residues long. The V gene end was trimmed by 2 bases and the J gene end by 0 bases; junction bases not matched to a gene: 4. The CDR3 sequence: CASSFTSGISYNEQFF. In nucleotides, the CDR3 is TGTGCCAGCAGCTTTACTAGCGGTATCTCCTACAATGAGCAGTTCTTC.

With respect to this clonotype: At one end, the junction sequence differs from germline, possibly due to a read error. The chain employs TRBV15 and TRBJ2-7, with D unclear. This CDR3 region has 13 residues. CDR1 and CDR2 from the germline V gene are LNHNV and YYDKDF (reference sequence). CDR3 protein: CASSRGVADEQYF. For the CDR3, the DNA is TGTGCCAGCAGCCGAGGTGTAGCCGACGAGCAGTACTTC.

CDR3 in DNA: TGTGCCAGCAGCGTAGAGAGCACGGGTGAGCAGTACTTC. It encodes CASSVESTGEQYF. V is TRBV2 and J is TRBJ2-7; no firm D call. This CDR3 spans 13 amino acids. Trimming stripped 6 bases from V and 7 bases from J, with 16 bases between. CDR1 is SNHLY, CDR2 FYNNEI, per germline.

J is TRBJ1-2 and V is TRBV5-5; TRBD1 is a possible D gene (6 bases). Germline V gene sequence: CDR1 SGHKS, CDR2 YYEKEE (reference sequence). V lost 2 bases, J lost 5 bases, and 19 bases lay in between. This CDR3 has 16 amino acids. Here the CDR3 reads CASSLGGAGVNYGYTF. The CDR3 region has the DNA TGTGCCAGCAGCTTAGGTGGGGCAGGGGTGAATTATGGCTACACCTTC. The full variable domain, its missing parts supplied by reference TRBV5-5 and TRBJ1-2, is DAGVTQSPTHLIKTRGQQVTLRCSPISGHKSVSWYQQVLGQGPQFIFQYYEKEERGRGNFPDRFSARQFPNYSSELNVNALLLGDSALYLCASSLGGAGVNYGYTFGSGTRLTVV.

In the case of this clonotype: The conserved final phenylalanine or tryptophan is absent from the CDR3, which likely points to a read error. It is unclear where the CDR3 begins or ends on the DNA, so no DNA is shown, and the CDR3 is as TCRdb lists it. V usage is TRBV19 and J usage is TRBJ2-1; the tabulated D call, TRBD2, remains unverified against the DNA. Including both end residues, the CDR3 is 15 amino acids long. Germline CDR1 LNHDA, CDR2 SQIVND (reference sequence). This chain's CDR3 is CASSIRSGAHHEWNT.

V gene TRBV19 combines with J gene TRBJ2-1; TRBD1 agrees at 7 bases. CDR1 and CDR2 from the germline V gene are LNHDA and SQIVND (reference sequence). Trimming took 2 bases from V and 2 from J; bases not matched to a gene: 3. This CDR3 has 15 amino acids. The CDR3 nucleotides read TGTGCCAGTAGTATATCTACAGGGGCCTACAATGAGCAGTTCTTC. It translates to CASSISTGAYNEQFF.

The chain employs TRBV29-1 and TRBJ1-4; 10 positions match TRBD1. Per the germline V gene, CDR1 is SQVTM and CDR2 is ANQGSEA. V shed 4 bases, J shed 0 bases, and the junction held 2 bases outside the gene matches. This CDR3 comprises 15 residues. The chain's CDR3 is CSVGDRGATNEKLFF. For the CDR3, the DNA is TGCAGCGTTGGGGACAGGGGTGCAACTAATGAAAAACTGTTTTTT.

This clonotype appeared a few times. The J gene is TRBJ1-2, the V gene TRBV2, with a possible D match to TRBD1 (5 bases). The germline CDR1 and CDR2 sequences are SNHLY and FYNNEI. The CDR3 runs 13 residues. V shed 1 base and J shed 4 bases, with 7 bases lying between them. The CDR3 nucleotides read TGTGCCAGCAGTGAAGAGGGGATCTATGGCTACACCTTC. This gives the protein CASSEEGIYGYTF. The full variable domain, in which reference TRBV2 and TRBJ1-2 provide the parts outside the CDR3, is EPEVTQTPSHQVTQMGQEVILRCVPISNHLYFYWYRQILGQKVEFLVSFYNNEISEKSEIFDDQFSVERPDGSNFTLKIRSTKLEDSAMYFCASSEEGIYGYTFGSGTRLTVV.

This chain connects TRBV29-1 to TRBJ1-6; possible D gene TRBD1, 5 bases. The CDR3 extends over 15 amino acids. Trimming cost V 7 bases and J 7 bases, with 20 bases left between them. Germline assignment: CDR1 SQVTM and CDR2 ANQGSEA. This CDR3 reads CSAIEGTNSNSPLHF. The CDR3 DNA reads TGCAGCGCAATCGAAGGGACCAATAGCAATTCACCCCTCCACTTT.

Regarding this clonotype: At one end, the junction sequence differs from germline, possibly due to a read error. The chain is built from TRBV7-3 and TRBJ1-1; the D gene is possibly TRBD1 (6 bases). This CDR3 comprises 15 residues. Germline CDR1 SGHTA, CDR2 FQGTGA. The CDR3 here is CASSRQANAVEDGIF. CDR3 coding DNA: TGTGCCAGCTCAAGACAGGCCAACGCCGTTGAAGACGGAATCTTT.

Concerning this clonotype: At one boundary the junction diverges from the germline segment, which might be a read error. The genes are TRBV7-3 and TRBJ2-5; possibly TRBD2 for D (6 bases). The CDR3 has 15 residues. CDR1 and CDR2 (germline): SGHTA, FQGTGA. The chain's CDR3 is CASSVAGGRQETEYF. Here the CDR3 DNA reads TGCGCCAGCAGTGTCGCCGGGGGACGCCAAGAGACCGAGTACTTC.

This clonotype was found once. As the CDR3 is not closed by the conserved phenylalanine or tryptophan, this likely results from a read error. Because the CDR3's place on the DNA is in doubt, the DNA is left out and the CDR3 is given as listed by TCRdb. The V call is TRBV2, the J call TRBJ2-5; the tabulated D call, TRBD2, remains unverified against the DNA. Per germline, CDR1 SNHLY and CDR2 FYNNEI. The CDR3 is 12 residues long, ends included. The CDR3 protein is CASARVAETQHL.

This sequence joins TRBV7-8 and TRBJ2-3; tentative D call: TRBD2 (6 bases). The CDR3 length is 13 residues. CDR1 and CDR2 (germline): SGHVS, FQNEAQ. V shed 8 bases and J shed 14 bases, with 23 bases lying between them. The CDR3 coding sequence is TGTGCCAGCGGGTACGGGGGAAGAGCCACGACGTATTTT. Protein product: CASGYGGRATTYF. Combining the CDR3 with reference TRBV7-8 and TRBJ2-3 gives the whole variable domain GAGVSQSPRYKVAKRGQDVALRCDPISGHVSLFWYQQALGQGPEFLTYFQNEAQLDKSGLPSDRFFAERPEGSVSTLKIQRTQQEDSAVYLCASGYGGRATTYFGPGTRLTVL.

As for this clonotype: Its ends do not fully match the called genes, so a read error is possible. J is TRBJ2-3 and V is TRBV9; TRBD2 matches 8 bases. The CDR3 has 16 residues. Germline V lookup: CDR1 SGDLS, CDR2 YYNGEE. CDR3 region: CASSATSGGAQSAQYF. CDR3 in DNA: TGTGCCAGCAGCGCCACTAGCGGAGGGGCACAATCGGCGCAGTATTTC.

This clonotype was counted between two and nine times. The chain recombines TRBV7-3 with TRBJ2-5, with 12 nucleotides matching TRBD1. V trimming: 4 bases; J trimming: 3 bases; junction bases outside the gene matches: 3. CDR1 SGHTA and CDR2 FQGTGA come from the germline V gene. The CDR3 loop spans 15 amino acids. CDR3 sequence reads: CASSSGTGGEETQYF. The CDR3 nucleotides read TGTGCCAGCAGCTCGGGGACAGGGGGCGAAGAGACCCAGTACTTC.

To note about this clonotype: Likely a read error: the CDR3 ends without its conserved phenylalanine or tryptophan. Because the CDR3's place on the DNA is in doubt, the DNA is left out and the CDR3 is given as listed by TCRdb. CDR3 protein: CASRMGGYGRLTESC. The chain uses TRBV7-9 and TRBJ2-5; no check of the table's D call, TRBD2, against the DNA was made. Germline values: CDR1 SEHNR, CDR2 FQNEAQ (reference sequence). The CDR3 numbers 15 amino acids, ends counted.

This clonotype was counted only a few times. The J gene is TRBJ1-5, the V gene TRBV24-1; D possibly corresponds to TRBD1 (5 bases). Germline CDR1 and CDR2: KGHDR and SFDVKD. CDR3 length equals 16 residues. V lost 7 bases, J lost 2 bases, and 17 bases lay in between. The CDR3 spells CATSSDVGERNQPQHF. The CDR3 nucleotides read TGTGCCACCAGCTCAGATGTGGGGGAACGCAATCAGCCCCAGCATTTT.

This clonotype was detected only once. Its ends do not fully match the called genes, so a read error is possible. The chain couples TRBV9 to TRBJ2-3; D not certain. There are 13 residues in the CDR3. Germline V CDR1 and CDR2: SGDLS, YYNGEE. CDR3 DNA: TGTGCCAGCAGCGTAGAAGGGTGGGGAAACACCATATTT. Protein sequence: CASSVEGWGNTIF.

This clonotype has just a few counts. V is TRBV15 and J is TRBJ1-2; D remains unclear. Trimming removed 0 bases at V and 4 bases at J, with 12 bases between. The CDR3 covers 15 residues. From germline, CDR1 is LNHNV and CDR2 YYDKDF (reference sequence). The CDR3 here is CATSRDFVDGYGYTF. DNA for the CDR3: TGTGCCACCAGCAGAGATTTTGTGGATGGCTATGGCTACACCTTC.

This chain joins TRBV7-3 and TRBJ2-1, with 7 bases matching TRBD2. This CDR3 has 13 amino acids. Germline CDR1 is SGHTA and CDR2 is FQGTGA. V lost 4 bases, J lost 16 bases, and 13 bases stayed unmatched. CDR3 nucleotide sequence: TGTGCCAGCAGCTCTGGGGGGGTCCATGAGGATTTCTTC. Its protein product is CASSSGGVHEDFF.

The V call is TRBV7-3, the J call TRBJ1-1; D is unclear. The CDR3 is made up of 13 amino acids. The V end was cut by 5 bases, the J end by 5 bases, with 12 bases between. Germline CDR1 SGHTA, CDR2 FQGTGA. Here the CDR3 reads CASSQQLETEAFF. The CDR3 coding sequence is TGTGCCAGCAGCCAACAACTGGAGACTGAAGCTTTCTTT.

The rearrangement uses TRBV7-2 and TRBJ1-2, with a possible D match to TRBD1 (5 bases). With 3 bases removed from V and 10 bases from J, the gap between germline ends came to 24 bases. This CDR3 is 16 amino acids long. Germline V CDR1 and CDR2: SGHTA, FQGNSA. This chain's CDR3 is CASSLASEGYVQYYTF. In DNA, the CDR3 is TGTGCCAGCAGCTTGGCGAGCGAGGGGTACGTACAGTACTACACCTTC.

Points on this clonotype: At one end, the junction sequence differs from germline, possibly due to a read error. The CDR3 region has the DNA TGTGCCAGCAGCTTAGAGGGAGGCACCGATGCGCTGTTT. Residues: CASSLEGGTDALF. J is TRBJ1-1 and V is TRBV7-8; no clear D. CDR3 length: 13 amino acids. Germline V gene sequence: CDR1 SGHVS, CDR2 FQNEAQ.